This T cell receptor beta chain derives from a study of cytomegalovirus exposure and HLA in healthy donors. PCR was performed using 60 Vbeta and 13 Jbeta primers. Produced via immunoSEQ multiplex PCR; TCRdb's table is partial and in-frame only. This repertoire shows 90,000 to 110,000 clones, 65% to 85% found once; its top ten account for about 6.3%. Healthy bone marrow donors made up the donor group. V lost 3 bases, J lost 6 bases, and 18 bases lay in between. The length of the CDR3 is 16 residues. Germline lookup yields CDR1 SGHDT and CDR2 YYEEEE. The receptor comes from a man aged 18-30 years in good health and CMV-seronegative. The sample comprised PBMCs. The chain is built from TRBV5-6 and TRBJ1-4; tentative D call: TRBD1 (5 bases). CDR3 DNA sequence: TGTGCCAGCAGCTCCCCTGAGGGAGGGGTTCATGAAAAACTGTTTTTT. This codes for CASSSPEGGVHEKLFF. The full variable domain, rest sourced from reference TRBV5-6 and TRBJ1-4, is DAGVTQSPTHLIKTRGQQVTLRCSPKSGHDTVSWYQQALGQGPQFIFQYYEEEERQRGNFPDRFSGHQFPNYSSELNVNALLLGDSALYLCASSSPEGGVHEKLFFGSGTQLSVL.